A single sample gave rise to the 7 T cell receptor beta chains below, sequenced in a study of T cell responses to AZD1222 COVID-19 vaccine. TCRdb keeps only in-frame clones here, not all; method: immunoSEQ multiplex PCR. The data contain 94,000 or so clones, 75% to 90% of them singletons. The sequencing here drew on peripheral blood, taken on day 0 of AZD1222 vaccination. The origin of the receptors is an adult in good health.

In this sample, this clone turned up once. The chain recombines TRBV13 with TRBJ2-7; D remains ambiguous. CDR1 and CDR2 (germline): PRHDT, FYEKMQ (reference sequence). The CDR3 runs to 13 residues. V shed 2 bases and J shed 2 bases, with 7 bases lying between them. Here the CDR3 DNA reads TGTGCCAGCAGCTTACTGGGCACCTACGAGCAGTACTTC. Translation: CASSLLGTYEQYF.

A remark on this clone: This same CDR3 is encoded by further DNA sequences in the sample. The V and J genes are TRBV19 and TRBJ1-1, with 7 bases aligning to TRBD1. The CDR3 spans 14 residues. Trimming took 4 bases from V and 0 from J; bases not matched to a gene: 2. Germline loops: CDR1 LNHDA, CDR2 SQIVND (reference sequence). The CDR3 protein is CASSTGTVNTEAFF. CDR3 in DNA: TGTGCCAGTAGTACGGGGACAGTGAACACTGAAGCTTTCTTT. Based on the CDR3 plus reference TRBV19 and TRBJ1-1, the full variable domain is DGGITQSPKYLFRKEGQNVTLSCEQNLNHDAMYWYRQDPGQGLRLIYYSQIVNDFQKGDIAEGYSVSREKKESFPLTVTSAQKNPTAFYLCASSTGTVNTEAFFGQGTRLTVV.

The genes are TRBV11-2 and TRBJ2-3; no reliable D call. Trimming removed 5 bases from V and 2 bases from J, with 14 bases in between. The CDR3 sequence is 15 residues long. The germline V gene has CDR1 SGHAT and CDR2 FQNNGV. This CDR3 is CASSPLGRITDTQYF. CDR3 in DNA: TGTGCCAGCAGCCCCCTAGGCAGAATCACAGATACGCAGTATTTT.

The rearrangement joins TRBV3-1 (or the pseudogene TRBV3-2) to TRBJ2-1; 11 bases match TRBD2. The J segment lost 3 bases and the V segment lost 4 bases, leaving 2 bases of the junction unmatched. CDR1 is LGHDT, CDR2 YNNKEL, per germline (reference sequence). The CDR3 totals 15 residues. CDR3 DNA: TGTGCCAGCAGCCTTAGCGGGAGGGACTACAATGAGCAGTTCTTC. Protein product: CASSLSGRDYNEQFF.

The gene calls are TRBV10-3 and TRBJ2-2, with 10 bases lining up with TRBD2. This CDR3 region has 15 residues. J lost 4 bases, V lost 6 bases, and 5 bases had no gene match. Looked up from germline, CDR1 is ENHRY and CDR2 is SYGVKD. The CDR3 here is CAISLGLASTGELFF. The CDR3 DNA reads TGTGCCATCAGCCTGGGACTAGCGAGCACCGGGGAGCTGTTTTTT.

A remark on this clone: Relative to the germline gene, one junction end is altered; a read error may explain this. The chain has TRBV18 and TRBJ1-3; D ambiguous. CDR3 length: 15 amino acids. Germline V CDR1 and CDR2: KGHSH, LQKENI. The CDR3 nucleotides read TGTGCCAGCTCACCCACAACTTTCTCTGGAAACATCATATATTTT. Residues: CASSPTTFSGNIIYF.

J is TRBJ2-7 and V is TRBV29-1; 7 nucleotides align to TRBD1. The trim removed 6 bases at V and 3 bases at J, leaving 5 bases unmatched. Germline lookup yields CDR1 SQVTM and CDR2 ANQGSEA. The CDR3 runs to 12 residues. The CDR3 bases are TGCAGCGTCCGGGACAGCCTCTACGAGCAGTACTTC. It translates to CSVRDSLYEQYF.